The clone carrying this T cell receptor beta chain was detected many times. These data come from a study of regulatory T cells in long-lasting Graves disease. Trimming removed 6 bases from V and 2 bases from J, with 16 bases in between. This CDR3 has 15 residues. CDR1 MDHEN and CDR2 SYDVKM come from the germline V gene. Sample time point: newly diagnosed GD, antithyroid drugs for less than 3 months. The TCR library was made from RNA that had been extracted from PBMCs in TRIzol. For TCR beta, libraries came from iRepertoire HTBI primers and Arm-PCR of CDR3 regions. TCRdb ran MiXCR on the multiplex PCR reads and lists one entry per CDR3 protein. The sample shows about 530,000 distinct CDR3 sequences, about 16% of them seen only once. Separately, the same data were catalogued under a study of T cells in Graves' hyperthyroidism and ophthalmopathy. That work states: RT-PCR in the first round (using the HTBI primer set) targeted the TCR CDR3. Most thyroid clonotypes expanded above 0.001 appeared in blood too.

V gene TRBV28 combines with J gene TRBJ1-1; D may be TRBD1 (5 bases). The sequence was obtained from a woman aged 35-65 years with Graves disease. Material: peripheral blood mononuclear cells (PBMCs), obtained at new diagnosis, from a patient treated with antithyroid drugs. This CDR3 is CASSLRGTRNTEAFF. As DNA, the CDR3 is TGTGCCAGCAGCCTTCGGGGCACACGTAACACTGAAGCTTTCTTT.